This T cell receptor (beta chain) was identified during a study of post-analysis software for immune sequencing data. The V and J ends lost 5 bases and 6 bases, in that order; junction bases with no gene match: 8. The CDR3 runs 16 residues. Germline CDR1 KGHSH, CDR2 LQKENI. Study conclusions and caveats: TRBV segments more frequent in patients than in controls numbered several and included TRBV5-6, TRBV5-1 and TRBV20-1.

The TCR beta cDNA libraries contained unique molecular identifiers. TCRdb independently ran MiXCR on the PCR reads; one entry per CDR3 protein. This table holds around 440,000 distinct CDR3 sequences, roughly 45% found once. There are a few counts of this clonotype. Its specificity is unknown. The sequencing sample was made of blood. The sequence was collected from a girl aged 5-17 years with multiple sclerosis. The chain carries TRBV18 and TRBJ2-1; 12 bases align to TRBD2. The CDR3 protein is CASSANLAGGINEQFF. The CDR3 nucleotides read TGTGCCAGCTCAGCGAATCTAGCGGGAGGGATCAATGAGCAGTTCTTC.